Presented here are 31 T cell receptor beta chains from one specimen sequenced in a study of T cell repertoires and HLA-DP antigens. TCRdb's copy holds only in-frame clones and misses some; the assay was immunoSEQ multiplex PCR. The sample has 65,000 to 90,000 clones, 80% seen once. For these TCRs, the target antigens are not known. Material for sequencing was CD4+ T cells from PBMCs. All receptors derive from a man between 60 and 75 years old in good health and CMV-seronegative.

This clone was seen a single time. This rearrangement joins TRBV19 to TRBJ2-7; 8 bases align to TRBD1. Germline-derived CDR1 and CDR2 are LNHDA and SQIVND (reference sequence). The J segment lost 5 bases and the V segment lost 4 bases, leaving 10 bases of the junction unmatched. This CDR3 is 15 amino acids long. The DNA of the CDR3 is TGTGCCAGTAGTACTAGAACAGGGGGTCTAGACGAGCAGTACTTC. Residues: CASSTRTGGLDEQYF.

This clone occurred a few times. The chain links TRBV5-6 to TRBJ2-7, with D unresolved. V dropped 4 bases and J dropped 1 base, with 9 bases sitting between them. Looked up from germline, CDR1 is SGHDT and CDR2 is YYEEEE. The CDR3 runs 13 residues. CDR3 bases: TGTGCCAGCAGCGGGCGGATTTCCTACGAGCAGTACTTC. Translating gives CASSGRISYEQYF.

V is TRBV28 and J is TRBJ2-7; 7 nucleotides line up with TRBD1. The CDR3 consists of 17 residues. Germline CDR1 reads MDHEN; CDR2 reads SYDVKM. With V trimmed by 6 bases and J by 0 bases, 14 bases remained unmatched. CDR3 sequence (DNA): TGTGCCAGCAGCCTCCCATGGACAGGCAGAGTCTCCTACGAGCAGTACTTC. This sequence encodes CASSLPWTGRVSYEQYF.

The chain is built from TRBV7-2 and TRBJ2-2, with TRBD2 identical over 9 bases. This CDR3 contains 15 residues. The V gene's germline CDR1 is SGHTA and CDR2 FQGNSA. The ends lost 3 bases at V and 3 bases at J; junction bases unmatched: 2. DNA for the CDR3: TGTGCCAGCAGCTTGCTAGCGGGGTACACCGGGGAGCTGTTTTTT. Translating it yields CASSLLAGYTGELFF.

This clone was seen more than once but under ten times. V is TRBV5-4 and J is TRBJ2-1; TRBD1 aligns across 11 bases. CDR3 size: 15 residues. Germline-derived CDR1 and CDR2 are SGHNT and YYREEE (reference sequence). The ends lost 3 bases at V and 3 bases at J; junction bases unmatched: 2. The CDR3 here is CASSSGTGGYNEQFF. The CDR3 DNA reads as TGTGCCAGCAGCTCCGGGACAGGGGGCTACAATGAGCAGTTCTTC.

This clone was counted ten times or more. The chain joins TRBV4-3 to TRBJ2-7; the D gene is possibly TRBD1 (5 bases). Trimming took 0 bases from V and 6 from J, leaving 15 bases between them. CDR1 is LGHNA and CDR2 is YSLEER in the germline V gene. CDR3 length equals 15 residues. In nucleotides, the CDR3 is TGCGCCAGCAGCCAAGATCAGGCAGGGCTGTCCGAGCAGTACTTC. It yields the protein CASSQDQAGLSEQYF.

In this sample, this clone turned up once. The J gene is TRBJ2-3, the V gene TRBV4-1, with 9 bases fitting TRBD2. V was clipped by 4 bases and J by 4 bases; unmatched bases: 9. The CDR3 runs 16 residues. From germline, CDR1 is MGHRA and CDR2 YSYEKL. The CDR3 here is CASSLGGSGSPDTQYF. CDR3 DNA sequence: TGCGCCAGCAGCCTAGGGGGTAGCGGGAGCCCAGATACGCAGTATTTT.

The rearrangement joins TRBV2 to TRBJ2-4, with D unresolved. The CDR3 length is 12 residues. Germline values: CDR1 SNHLY, CDR2 FYNNEI. Between the trimmed V and J ends, which lost 11 bases and 0 bases, there was a span of 8 bases. The CDR3 is CAGGLAKNIQYF. For the CDR3, the DNA is TGTGCCGGTGGTCTAGCCAAAAACATTCAGTACTTC. The full variable domain, completed using reference TRBV2 and TRBJ2-4, is EPEVTQTPSHQVTQMGQEVILRCVPISNHLYFYWYRQILGQKVEFLVSFYNNEISEKSEIFDDQFSVERPDGSNFTLKIRSTKLEDSAMYFCAGGLAKNIQYFGAGTRLSVL.

The V and J genes are TRBV9 and TRBJ1-6; the D gene is possibly TRBD1 (5 bases). The CDR3 consists of 13 residues. Trimming took 3 bases from V and 9 from J, leaving 10 bases between them. Germline CDR1 SGDLS, CDR2 YYNGEE. CDR3 amino acids: CASSGQGGSPLHF. For the CDR3, the DNA is TGTGCCAGCAGCGGGCAGGGAGGTTCACCCCTCCACTTT.

The chain employs TRBV5-4 and TRBJ1-5, with a tentative D call TRBD1 (5 bases). The CDR3 is 16 amino acids. V lost 0 bases and J lost 3, with 13 bases in between. Germline assignment: CDR1 SGHNT and CDR2 YYREEE (reference sequence). For the CDR3, the DNA is TGTGCCAGCAGCTTGGGCCCCCCAGGGTCCAATCAGCCCCAGCATTTT. It translates to CASSLGPPGSNQPQHF. Variable domain in full (rest from reference TRBV5-4 and TRBJ1-5): ETGVTQSPTHLIKTRGQQVTLRCSSQSGHNTVSWYQQALGQGPQFIFQYYREEENGRGNFPPRFSGLQFPNYSSELNVNALELDDSALYLCASSLGPPGSNQPQHFGDGTRLSIL.

CDR3: CASSPLGRGETQYF. The CDR3 bases are TGTGCCAGCAGCCCTTTGGGACGGGGGGAGACCCAGTACTTC. V usage is TRBV4-2 and J usage is TRBJ2-5, with D tentatively TRBD2 (6 bases). Trimming cost V 4 bases and J 5 bases, with 14 bases left between them. Germline loops: CDR1 LGHNA, CDR2 YNFKEQ. This CDR3 region has 14 residues.

The chain couples TRBV18 to TRBJ1-2; 8 bases map to TRBD1. With 6 bases clipped from V and 8 bases from J, the junction kept 8 bases outside the gene matches. The CDR3 is 13 amino acids. Germline CDR1 and CDR2: KGHSH and LQKENI. The CDR3 DNA sequence: TGTGCCAGCTCCCAGGACAGGGAGGACGGCTACACCTTC. It codes for CASSQDREDGYTF.

The count of this clone is one. J is TRBJ1-2 and V is TRBV19, with a possible D match to TRBD1 (5 bases). The CDR3 extends over 15 amino acids. Germline values: CDR1 LNHDA, CDR2 SQIVND (reference sequence). The ends were cut back, 0 bases at V and 6 bases at J, with 14 bases in the middle. CDR3 DNA: TGTGCCAGTAGTATAGAGTTTTGGCAGGGACATGGCTACACCTTC. Protein product: CASSIEFWQGHGYTF.

The chain couples TRBV6-1 to TRBJ2-1; D unclear. The V gene lost 2 bases and the J gene lost 15 bases, with 17 bases spanning the gap. The CDR3 runs to 13 residues. Germline V gives CDR1 MNHNS, CDR2 SASEGT. The CDR3 DNA reads as TGTGCCAGCAGTGAATCCCCCGACATCAGGCTGTTCTTC. Its protein is CASSESPDIRLFF.

This clone was seen a single time. The rearrangement links TRBV10-3 to TRBJ2-2, with 10 bases matching TRBD2. CDR3 length: 17 amino acids. CDR1 and CDR2 from the germline V gene are ENHRY and SYGVKD. V was pared by 2 bases and J by 3 bases, with 6 bases of the junction left unmatched. CDR3 sequence: CAISEPGLAAYTGELFF. The DNA for the CDR3 is TGTGCCATCAGTGAGCCCGGACTAGCGGCCTACACCGGGGAGCTGTTTTTT.

The chain links TRBV5-8 to TRBJ2-1, with TRBD2 identical over 12 bases. The CDR3 length is 15 residues. Germline V CDR1 and CDR2: SGHTS, YDEGEE. V gave up 2 bases and J gave up 8 bases; unmatched junction bases: 5. Here the CDR3 reads CASSLLAGGLHEQFF. The DNA of the CDR3 is TGTGCCAGCAGCTTACTAGCGGGGGGCCTCCATGAGCAGTTCTTC.

This chain uses TRBV19 with TRBJ2-3; TRBD2 matches 8 bases. From germline, CDR1 is LNHDA and CDR2 SQIVND (reference sequence). The CDR3 length is 13 residues. CDR3 sequence: CASGRDSTDTQYF. CDR3 nucleotides: TGTGCGAGCGGGAGAGACTCCACAGATACGCAGTATTTT.

The rearrangement uses TRBV7-2 and TRBJ1-6; TRBD1 might be the D (6 bases). With 5 bases removed from V and 7 bases from J, the gap between germline ends came to 9 bases. The CDR3 covers 13 residues. Germline CDR1 SGHTA, CDR2 FQGNSA. CDR3 protein: CASSTGHNSPLHF. CDR3 nucleotides: TGTGCCAGCAGCACGGGACACAATTCACCCCTCCACTTT.

For the CDR3, the DNA is TGTGCCAGCAGGCCTGGGGCGGGAGAGACCCAGTACTTC. This translates into CASRPGAGETQYF. V gene TRBV7-6 combines with J gene TRBJ2-5; D might be TRBD1 or TRBD2, each matching 5 bases. Trimming removed 6 bases from V and 4 bases from J, with 12 bases in between. This CDR3 spans 13 amino acids. Germline V gene sequence: CDR1 SGHVS, CDR2 FNYEAQ.

This chain uses TRBV5-1 with TRBJ2-7, with D perhaps matching TRBD1 or TRBD2 (6 bases each). V lost 7 bases and J lost 0, with 23 bases in between. This CDR3 has 17 residues. CDR1 is SGHRS, CDR2 YFSETQ, per germline. CDR3 coding DNA: TGCGCCAGCGTAGGGATAGACAGGAGGGGGAGCTCCTACGAGCAGTACGTC. Its protein product is CASVGIDRRGSSYEQYV.

The chain combines TRBV2 with TRBJ2-2; no clear D. CDR3 length equals 14 residues. Germline V gives CDR1 SNHLY, CDR2 FYNNEI. V lost 9 bases, J lost 5 bases, and 16 bases lay in between. The CDR3 sequence: CASLFQAQTGELFF. The DNA for the CDR3 is TGTGCCAGTCTGTTCCAGGCTCAAACCGGGGAGCTGTTTTTT.

Only a few counts were recorded for this clone. V gene TRBV4-3 combines with J gene TRBJ2-3; TRBD2 aligns across 11 bases. Germline CDR1 LGHNA, CDR2 YSLEER. The CDR3 consists of 16 residues. Trimming removed 3 bases from V and 4 bases from J; junction bases left unmatched: 6. The CDR3 spells CASSQNSGGASDTQYF. CDR3 in DNA: TGCGCCAGCAGCCAGAATAGCGGGGGGGCCTCAGATACGCAGTATTTT.

V is TRBV5-5 and J is TRBJ2-1; 8 positions agree with TRBD2. The CDR3 sequence is 17 residues long. In germline, CDR1 is SGHKS, CDR2 YYEKEE (reference sequence). J gave up 7 bases and V 0 bases, and 12 bases lay outside the gene matches. The DNA of the CDR3 is TGTGCCAGCAGCTTGGCCCGGAGAAGCGGGAGTACGAATGAGCAGTTCTTC. Protein sequence: CASSLARRSGSTNEQFF.

This clone was observed a handful of times. This rearrangement joins TRBV27 to TRBJ1-1; D possibly corresponds to TRBD1 (5 bases). CDR1 is MNHEY and CDR2 is SMNVEV in the germline V gene (reference sequence). The CDR3 covers 15 residues. Trimming cost V 1 base and J 10 bases, with 19 bases left between them. CDR3 sequence: CASSLWGPRLDRAFF. DNA for the CDR3: TGTGCCAGCAGTTTATGGGGACCGAGGTTGGATCGAGCTTTCTTT.

This rearrangement joins TRBV27 to TRBJ1-6; weak D call: TRBD1 (5 bases). Germline values: CDR1 MNHEY, CDR2 SMNVEV (reference sequence). The CDR3 runs 16 residues. V was cut by 3 bases and J by 7 bases, with 16 bases left in between. The CDR3, as DNA: TGTGCCAGCAGTTTCTACGGGCGGGACCCCAATTCACCCCTCCACTTT. Translated: CASSFYGRDPNSPLHF.

The gene calls are TRBV6-5 and TRBJ2-6; D ambiguous. The CDR3 is 15 residues long. Per the germline V gene, CDR1 is MNHEY and CDR2 is SVGAGI. V shed 6 bases and J shed 1 base, with 10 bases lying between them. CDR3 protein: CASRALTSGANVLTF. The CDR3 DNA reads as TGTGCCAGCAGGGCCCTGACATCTGGGGCCAACGTCCTGACTTTC.

Here the CDR3 DNA reads TGTGCCAGCAGCCGGGACAGAGGTTATCAGCCCCAGCATTTT. This sequence encodes CASSRDRGYQPQHF. The chain carries TRBV2 and TRBJ1-5; TRBD1 matches at 7 bases. Germline V gene lookup returns CDR1 SNHLY and CDR2 FYNNEI. Germline trimming cut 6 bases from V and 5 bases from J; bases unmatched to any gene: 7. This CDR3 spans 14 amino acids.

This clone was seen more than once but under ten times. The chain uses TRBV11-2 and TRBJ1-6; D ambiguous. Germline lookup yields CDR1 SGHAT and CDR2 FQNNGV. V dropped 1 base and J dropped 5 bases, with 12 bases sitting between them. The length of the CDR3 is 16 residues. CDR3 DNA sequence: TGTGCCAGCAGCTTAGGGAACAGATTAAATAATTCACCCCTCCACTTT. Translating gives CASSLGNRLNNSPLHF.

As regards this clone: A read error is possible here, since a much larger clone lies one base away. The chain is built from TRBV11-1 and TRBJ1-6; no clear D gene. The CDR3 has 13 residues. From germline, CDR1 is SGHAT and CDR2 FQDESV (reference sequence). Trimming removed 1 base from V and 6 bases from J, with 4 bases in between. DNA for the CDR3: TGTGCCAGCAGCTTAGTGGCTAATTCACCCCTCCACTTT. Amino acid sequence: CASSLVANSPLHF.

The chain recombines TRBV28 with TRBJ1-4; a possible D gene is TRBD1 (6 bases). Germline V gives CDR1 MDHEN, CDR2 SYDVKM. The CDR3 runs 16 residues. Trimming took off 4 bases at V and 3 bases at J, with 15 bases between the two ends. The chain's CDR3 is CASSSSTGNPNEKLFF. DNA for the CDR3: TGTGCCAGCAGTTCAAGTACAGGGAATCCTAATGAAAAACTGTTTTTT.

The chain joins TRBV6-4 to TRBJ2-1, with TRBD2 as a possible D gene (5 bases). V shed 5 bases and J shed 8 bases, with 13 bases lying between them. CDR3 length equals 13 residues. Germline lookup yields CDR1 MRHNA and CDR2 SNTAGT. DNA for the CDR3: TGTGCCAGCAGTTTAGAAGCGGAAGATGAGCAGTTCTTC. Protein: CASSLEAEDEQFF.